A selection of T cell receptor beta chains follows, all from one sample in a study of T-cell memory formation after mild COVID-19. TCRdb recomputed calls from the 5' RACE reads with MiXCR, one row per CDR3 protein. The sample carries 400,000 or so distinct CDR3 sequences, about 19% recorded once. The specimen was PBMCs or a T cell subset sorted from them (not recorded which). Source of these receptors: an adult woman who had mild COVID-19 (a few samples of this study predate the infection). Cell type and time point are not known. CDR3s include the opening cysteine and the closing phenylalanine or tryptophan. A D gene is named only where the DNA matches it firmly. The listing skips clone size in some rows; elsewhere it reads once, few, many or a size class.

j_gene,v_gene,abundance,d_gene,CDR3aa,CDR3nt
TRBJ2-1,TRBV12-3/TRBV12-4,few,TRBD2,CASTLGLAETYNEQFF,TGTGCCAGCACCCTGGGACTAGCAGAGACGTACAATGAGCAGTTCTTC
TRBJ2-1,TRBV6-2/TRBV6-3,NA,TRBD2,CASSTSGRKDNEQLF,TGTGCCAGTTCGACTAGCGGGAGAAAAGACAATGAGCAGTTATTC
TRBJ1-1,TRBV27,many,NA,CASSFSGLNTEAFF,TGTGCCAGCAGTTTTTCAGGCCTGAACACTGAAGCTTTCTTT
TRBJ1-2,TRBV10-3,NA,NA,CAYSPGLLSNYGYTF,TGTGCCTATTCTCCGGGCCTCTTGTCTAACTATGGCTACACCTTC
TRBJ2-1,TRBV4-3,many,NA,CASSQGNSGGNEQFF,TGCGCCAGCAGCCAAGGAAACTCTGGGGGGAATGAGCAGTTCTTC
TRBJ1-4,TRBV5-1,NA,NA,CARSSGRTNEKLFF,TGCGCCAGAAGCTCCGGACGGACTAATGAAAAACTGTTTTTT
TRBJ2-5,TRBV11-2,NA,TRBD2,CASSLRGSGAQETQYF,TGTGCCAGCAGCTTAAGGGGTAGCGGGGCTCAAGAGACCCAGTACTTC
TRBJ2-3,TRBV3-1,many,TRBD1,CASSQERGTGTQYF,TGTGCCAGCAGCCAAGAAAGGGGGACAGGTACGCAGTATTTT
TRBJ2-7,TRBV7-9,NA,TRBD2,CASSLRRGSSSEQYF,TGTGCCAGCAGCCTTAGGCGGGGGAGCAGCTCCGAGCAGTACTTC
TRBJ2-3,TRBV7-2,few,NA,CASSRAVRGPTDTQYF,TGTGCCAGCAGCCGCGCAGTCAGGGGCCCCACAGATACGCAGTATTTT
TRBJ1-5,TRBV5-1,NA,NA,CASSLGTNSNQPQHF,TGCGCCAGCAGCTTAGGAACAAATAGCAATCAGCCCCAGCATTTT
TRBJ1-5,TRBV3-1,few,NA,CASSQGAHNQPQHF,TGTGCCAGCAGCCAAGGGGCCCACAATCAGCCCCAGCATTTT
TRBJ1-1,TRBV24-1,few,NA,CATSDSRTGNTEAFF,TGTGCCACCAGTGATTCCCGCACAGGGAACACTGAAGCTTTCTTT
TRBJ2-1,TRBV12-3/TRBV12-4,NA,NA,CASSFSARNQFF,TGTGCCAGCAGTTTTTCTGCGAGGAACCAGTTCTTC
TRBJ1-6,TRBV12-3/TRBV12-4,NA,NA,CASSTGTNSPLHF,TGTGCCAGCAGCACAGGGACCAATTCACCCCTCCACTTT
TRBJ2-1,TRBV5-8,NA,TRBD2,CASSLELGLAIEQFF,TGTGCCAGCAGCTTGGAGTTGGGACTAGCGATTGAGCAGTTCTTC
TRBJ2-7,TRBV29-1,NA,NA,CSVESSYEQYF,TGCAGCGTTGAGTCTAGCTACGAGCAGTACTTC
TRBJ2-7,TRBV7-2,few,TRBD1,CASSVRQGSDSEQYF,TGTGCCAGCAGCGTCAGACAGGGATCCGACTCCGAGCAGTACTTC
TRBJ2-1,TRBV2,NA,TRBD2,CATLIAGGHNEQFF,TGTGCCACCCTAATAGCGGGGGGACACAATGAGCAGTTCTTC
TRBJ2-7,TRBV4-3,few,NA,CASSQEGHSAYEQYF,TGCGCCAGCAGCCAAGAAGGTCACAGCGCCTACGAGCAGTACTTC
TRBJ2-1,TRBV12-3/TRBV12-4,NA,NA,CASTQDSYYEQFF,TGTGCCAGCACCCAGGACAGCTACTATGAGCAGTTCTTC
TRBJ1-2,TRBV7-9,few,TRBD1,CASTLVGQGASGYTF,TGTGCCAGCACCTTAGTGGGACAGGGGGCGAGCGGCTACACCTTC
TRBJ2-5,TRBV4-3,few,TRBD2,CASSFELAGVETQYF,TGCGCCAGCAGCTTTGAACTAGCGGGAGTAGAGACCCAGTACTTC
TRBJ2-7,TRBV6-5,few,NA,CASSYSGLGEQYF,TGTGCCAGCAGTTACTCGGGACTCGGGGAGCAGTACTTC
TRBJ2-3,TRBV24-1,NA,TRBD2,CATSDGGTSGSGDTQYF,TGTGCCACCAGTGATGGAGGGACTAGCGGGAGTGGAGATACGCAGTATTTT
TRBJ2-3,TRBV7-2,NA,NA,CASSFRLGTDTQYF,TGTGCCAGCAGCTTTCGACTCGGCACAGATACGCAGTATTTT
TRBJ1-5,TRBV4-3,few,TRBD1,CASSQDRGRDQPQHF,TGCGCCAGCAGCCAAGACAGGGGGCGAGATCAGCCCCAGCATTTT
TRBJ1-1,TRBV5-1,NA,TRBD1,CASSLRTGSAEAFF,TGCGCCAGCAGCTTGAGGACAGGTAGCGCTGAAGCTTTCTTT
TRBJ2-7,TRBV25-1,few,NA,CASSESPEGQYF,TGTGCCAGCAGTGAATCGCCGGAGGGGCAGTACTTC
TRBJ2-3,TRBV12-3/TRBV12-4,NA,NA,CASSFGRGVRDTQYF,TGTGCCAGCAGTTTCGGTCGCGGGGTAAGGGATACGCAGTATTTT
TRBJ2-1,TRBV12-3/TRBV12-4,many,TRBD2,CASSLGLAGSYNEQFF,TGTGCCAGCAGCTTAGGACTAGCGGGGTCCTACAATGAGCAGTTCTTC
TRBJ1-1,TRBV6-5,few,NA,CASSSGSYMNTEAFF,TGTGCCAGCAGTTCAGGCTCCTACATGAACACTGAAGCTTTCTTT
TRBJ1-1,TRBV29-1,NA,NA,CSVGSYLNTEAFF,TGCAGCGTTGGGAGCTATTTGAACACTGAAGCTTTCTTT
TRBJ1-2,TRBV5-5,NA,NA,CASSLATQGPGGYTF,TGTGCCAGCAGCTTGGCTACCCAGGGCCCGGGAGGCTACACCTTC
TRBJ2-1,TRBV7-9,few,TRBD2,CASSQGLGDNEQFF,TGTGCCAGCAGCCAGGGACTAGGTGACAATGAGCAGTTCTTC
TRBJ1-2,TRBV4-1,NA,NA,CASSQPTLSGAVDGYTF,TGCGCCAGCAGCCAACCTACCCTTTCAGGGGCGGTGGATGGCTACACCTTC
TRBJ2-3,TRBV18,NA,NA,CASSPPQGQGTDTQYF,TGTGCCAGCTCACCACCTCAGGGGCAAGGCACAGATACGCAGTATTTT
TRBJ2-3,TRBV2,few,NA,CASSEARTDTQYF,TGTGCCAGCAGTGAAGCGCGGACAGATACGCAGTATTTT
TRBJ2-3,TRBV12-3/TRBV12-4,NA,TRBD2,CASSRQVQLAGEFTDTQYF,TGTGCCAGCAGCCGACAGGTTCAGTTAGCGGGAGAATTTACAGATACGCAGTATTTT
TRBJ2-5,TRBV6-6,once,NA,CASSLIAAQETQYF,TGTGCCAGCAGTCTCATAGCGGCTCAAGAGACCCAGTACTTC
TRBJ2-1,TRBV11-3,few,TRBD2,CASSISGSKNEQFF,TGTGCCAGCAGCATTAGCGGGAGTAAGAATGAGCAGTTCTTC
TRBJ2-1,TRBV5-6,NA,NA,CASSKPLGILTYNEQFF,TGTGCCAGCAGCAAGCCATTGGGCATACTTACCTACAATGAGCAGTTCTTC
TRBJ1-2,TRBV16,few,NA,CASSLSVDGYTF,TGTGCCAGCAGCCTTTCCGTAGACGGCTACACCTTC
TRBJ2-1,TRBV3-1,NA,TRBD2,CASLLAGGRGEQFF,TGTGCCAGTCTACTAGCGGGGGGCCGTGGGGAGCAGTTCTTC
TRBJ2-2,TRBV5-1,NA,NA,CASSLAGREVTGELFF,TGCGCCAGCAGCTTGGCGGGCAGGGAGGTCACCGGGGAGCTGTTTTTT
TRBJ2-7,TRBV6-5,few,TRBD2,CASGTKVAGVYEQYF,TGTGCCAGCGGCACTAAAGTAGCGGGAGTTTACGAGCAGTACTTC
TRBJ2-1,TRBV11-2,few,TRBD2,CASNRGSHHNEQFF,TGTGCCAGCAATCGCGGGAGTCATCACAATGAGCAGTTCTTC
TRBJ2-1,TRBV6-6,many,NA,CASSYQVPSSYNEQFF,TGTGCCAGCAGTTACCAGGTCCCAAGCTCCTACAATGAGCAGTTCTTC
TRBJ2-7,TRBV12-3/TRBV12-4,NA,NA,CASSPLGRSYEQYF,TGTGCCAGCAGTCCCTTGGGCCGTTCCTACGAGCAGTACTTC
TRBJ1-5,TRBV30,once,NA,CAWSGGPTSNQPQHF,TGTGCCTGGAGTGGGGGGCCGACTAGCAATCAGCCCCAGCATTTT
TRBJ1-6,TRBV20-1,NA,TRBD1,CSASNRDSRNSPLHF,TGCAGTGCCTCTAATCGGGACAGTAGAAATTCACCCCTCCACTTT
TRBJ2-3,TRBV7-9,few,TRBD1,CASSEPNRGPEVDTQYF,TGTGCCAGCAGCGAGCCGAACAGGGGGCCGGAGGTGGATACGCAGTATTTT